This T cell receptor beta chain was sequenced during a study of shared T cell receptors in the human thymus. Method: immunoSEQ multiplex PCR; TCRdb's copy keeps in-frame clones and lacks some. Of hundreds of thousands of clones in the sample, 85% to 95% were seen once. Sample: thymocytes. The clonotype originates from a human donor.

CDR3 sequence reads: CASSPPHGADRGQETQYF. The CDR3 DNA follows: TGTGCCAGCAGCCCACCTCACGGGGCTGACCGTGGACAAGAGACCCAGTACTTC. This rearrangement joins TRBV7-9 to TRBJ2-5; D may correspond to TRBD1 or TRBD2 (5 bases each). Trimming removed 5 bases from V and 2 bases from J, with 24 bases in between. This CDR3 is built from 18 residues. Germline lookup yields CDR1 SEHNR and CDR2 FQNEAQ (reference sequence).